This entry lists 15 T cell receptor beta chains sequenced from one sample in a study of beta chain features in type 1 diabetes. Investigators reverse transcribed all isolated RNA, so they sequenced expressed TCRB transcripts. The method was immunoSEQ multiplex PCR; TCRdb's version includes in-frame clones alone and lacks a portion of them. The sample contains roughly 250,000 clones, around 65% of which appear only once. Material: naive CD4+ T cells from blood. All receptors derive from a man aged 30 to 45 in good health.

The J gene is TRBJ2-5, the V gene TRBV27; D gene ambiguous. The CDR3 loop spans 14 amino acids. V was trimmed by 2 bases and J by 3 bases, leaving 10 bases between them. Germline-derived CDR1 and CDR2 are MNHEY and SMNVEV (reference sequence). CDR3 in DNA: TGTGCCAGCAGTTTACGGTCCGGCAAAGAGACCCAGTACTTC. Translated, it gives CASSLRSGKETQYF.

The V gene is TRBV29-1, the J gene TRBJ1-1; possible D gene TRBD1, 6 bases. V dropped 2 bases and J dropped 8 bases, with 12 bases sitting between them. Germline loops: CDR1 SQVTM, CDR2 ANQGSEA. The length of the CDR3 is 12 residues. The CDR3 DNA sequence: TGCAGCGTTGAATCAGGGGTCGAAGAAGCTTTCTTT. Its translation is CSVESGVEEAFF.

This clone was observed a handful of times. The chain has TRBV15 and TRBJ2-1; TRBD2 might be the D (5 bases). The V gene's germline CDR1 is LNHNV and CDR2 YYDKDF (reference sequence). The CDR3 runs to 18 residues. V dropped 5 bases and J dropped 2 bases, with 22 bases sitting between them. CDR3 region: CATSAHAGSGIPYNEQFF. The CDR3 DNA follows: TGTGCCACCAGCGCCCATGCTGGGTCCGGGATCCCCTACAATGAGCAGTTCTTC.

The CDR3 sequence is CASSRTSGRYEQFF. The CDR3 DNA reads TGTGCCAGCAGCCGGACTAGCGGGAGGTATGAGCAGTTCTTC. J is TRBJ2-1 and V is TRBV7-2; 14 bases align to TRBD2. The CDR3 covers 14 residues. The trim removed 5 bases at V and 8 bases at J, leaving 2 bases unmatched. Germline V gene data show CDR1 as SGHTA and CDR2 as FQGNSA.

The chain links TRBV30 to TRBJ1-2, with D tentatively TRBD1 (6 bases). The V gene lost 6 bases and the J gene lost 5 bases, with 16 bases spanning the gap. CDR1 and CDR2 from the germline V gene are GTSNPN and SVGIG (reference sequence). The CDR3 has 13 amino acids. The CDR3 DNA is TGTGCCTGCCCGGAGGACAGACTTTATGGCTACACCTTC. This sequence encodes CACPEDRLYGYTF.

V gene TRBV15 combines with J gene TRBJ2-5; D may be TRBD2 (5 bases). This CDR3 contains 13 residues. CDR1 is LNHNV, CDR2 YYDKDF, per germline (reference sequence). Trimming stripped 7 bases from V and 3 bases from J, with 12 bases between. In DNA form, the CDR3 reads TGTGCCACCACACGGGATTTAGAAGAGACCCAGTACTTC. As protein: CATTRDLEETQYF.

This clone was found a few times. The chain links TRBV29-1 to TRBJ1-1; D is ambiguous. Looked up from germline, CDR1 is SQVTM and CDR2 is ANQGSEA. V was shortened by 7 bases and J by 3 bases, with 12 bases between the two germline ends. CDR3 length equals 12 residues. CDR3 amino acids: CSALSVDTEAFF. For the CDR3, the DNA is TGCAGCGCTCTTTCGGTGGACACTGAAGCTTTCTTT.

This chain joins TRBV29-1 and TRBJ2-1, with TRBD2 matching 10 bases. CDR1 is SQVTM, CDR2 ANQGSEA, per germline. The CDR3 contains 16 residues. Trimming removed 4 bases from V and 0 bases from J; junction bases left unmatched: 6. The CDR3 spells CSVARTSGSSYNEQFF. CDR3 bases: TGCAGCGTTGCGCGGACTAGCGGAAGCTCCTACAATGAGCAGTTCTTC.

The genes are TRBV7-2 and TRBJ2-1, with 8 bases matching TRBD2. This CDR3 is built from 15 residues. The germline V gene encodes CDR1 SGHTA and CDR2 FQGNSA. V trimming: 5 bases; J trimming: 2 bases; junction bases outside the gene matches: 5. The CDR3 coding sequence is TGTGCCAGCAGCCTAAGCGGGAGTCCCTACAATGAGCAGTTCTTC. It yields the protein CASSLSGSPYNEQFF.

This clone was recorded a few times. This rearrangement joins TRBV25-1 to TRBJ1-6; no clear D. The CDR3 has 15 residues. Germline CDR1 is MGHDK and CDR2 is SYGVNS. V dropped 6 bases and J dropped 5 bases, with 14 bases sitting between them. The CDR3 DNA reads TGTGCCAGCAGGGATTCAGCCTCTGATAATTCACCCCTCCACTTT. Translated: CASRDSASDNSPLHF.

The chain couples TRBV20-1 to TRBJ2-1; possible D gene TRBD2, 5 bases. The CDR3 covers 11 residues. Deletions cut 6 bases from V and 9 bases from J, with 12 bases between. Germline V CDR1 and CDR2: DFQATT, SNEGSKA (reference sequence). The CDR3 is CSAGRGGEQFF. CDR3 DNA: TGCAGTGCCGGCCGAGGAGGTGAGCAGTTCTTC.

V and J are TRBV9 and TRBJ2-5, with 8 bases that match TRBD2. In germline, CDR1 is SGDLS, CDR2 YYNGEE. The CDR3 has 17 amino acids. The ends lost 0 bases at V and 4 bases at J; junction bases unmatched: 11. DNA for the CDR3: TGTGCCAGCAGCGTAGAATCGAGCGGGAGAAAGAGAGAGACCCAGTACTTC. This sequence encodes CASSVESSGRKRETQYF. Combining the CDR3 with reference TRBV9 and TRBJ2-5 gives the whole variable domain DSGVTQTPKHLITATGQRVTLRCSPRSGDLSVYWYQQSLDQGLQFLIQYYNGEERAKGNILERFSAQQFPDLHSELNLSSLELGDSALYFCASSVESSGRKRETQYFGPGTRLLVL.

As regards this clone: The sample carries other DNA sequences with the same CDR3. In nucleotides, the CDR3 is TGTGCCTGGAGTGAAGGGCCGGAGACCCAGTACTTC. Residues: CAWSEGPETQYF. The V and J genes are TRBV30 and TRBJ2-5; D uncertain. The CDR3 has 12 amino acids. Looked up from germline, CDR1 is GTSNPN and CDR2 is SVGIG (reference sequence). V was pared by 1 base and J by 5 bases, with 8 bases between.

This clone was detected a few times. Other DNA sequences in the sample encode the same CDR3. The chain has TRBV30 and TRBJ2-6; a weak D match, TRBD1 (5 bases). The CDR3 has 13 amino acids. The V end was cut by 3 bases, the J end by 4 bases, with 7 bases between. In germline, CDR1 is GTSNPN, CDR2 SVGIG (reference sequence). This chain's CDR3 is CAWRGLGANVLTF. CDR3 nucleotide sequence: TGTGCCTGGAGGGGGCTGGGGGCCAACGTCCTGACTTTC.

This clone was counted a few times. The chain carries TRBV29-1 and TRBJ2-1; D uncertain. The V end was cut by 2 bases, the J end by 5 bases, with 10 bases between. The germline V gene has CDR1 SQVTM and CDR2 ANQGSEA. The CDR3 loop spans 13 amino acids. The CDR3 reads CSVEKDSHNEQFF. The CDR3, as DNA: TGCAGCGTTGAAAAAGATTCCCACAATGAGCAGTTCTTC.